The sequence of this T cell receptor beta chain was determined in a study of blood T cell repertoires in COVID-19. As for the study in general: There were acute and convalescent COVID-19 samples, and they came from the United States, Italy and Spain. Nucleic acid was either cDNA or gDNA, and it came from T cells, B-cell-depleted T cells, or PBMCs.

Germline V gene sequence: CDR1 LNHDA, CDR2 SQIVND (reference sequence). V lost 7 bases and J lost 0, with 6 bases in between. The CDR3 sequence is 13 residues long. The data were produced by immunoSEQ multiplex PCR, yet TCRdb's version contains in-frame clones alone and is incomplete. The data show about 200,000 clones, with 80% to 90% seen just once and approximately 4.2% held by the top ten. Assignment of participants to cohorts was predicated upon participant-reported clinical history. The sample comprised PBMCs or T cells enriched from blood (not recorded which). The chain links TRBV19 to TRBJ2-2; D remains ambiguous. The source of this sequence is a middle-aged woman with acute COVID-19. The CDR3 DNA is TGTGCCAGTATCCAGACGAACACCGGGGAGCTGTTTTTT. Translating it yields CASIQTNTGELFF. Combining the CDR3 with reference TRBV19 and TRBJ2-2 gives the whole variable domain DGGITQSPKYLFRKEGQNVTLSCEQNLNHDAMYWYRQDPGQGLRLIYYSQIVNDFQKGDIAEGYSVSREKKESFPLTVTSAQKNPTAFYLCASIQTNTGELFFGEGSRLTVL.